The present TCR beta chain was sequenced within a study of shared clonotypes between healthy human individuals. Sequencing was at deep level. Replicate PCRs run on unsorted PBMC used around 0.3 ug DNA, which was approximately 29,000 T cell genomes. Assay used: immunoSEQ multiplex PCR; TCRdb lists only in-frame clones, some missing. The sample carries some 500,000 clones, around 80% recorded once. This clone was picked up a small number of times. V was clipped by 3 bases and J by 0 bases, with 11 bases between them. CDR1 SEHNR and CDR2 FQNEAQ come from the germline V gene (reference sequence). This CDR3 comprises 15 residues.

Specimen: PBMCs. This sequence joins TRBV7-9 and TRBJ1-1, with D possibly TRBD1 on 5 matching bases. This TCR was sampled from a woman aged 35 to 49 in good health. Some clones in this sample may be carry-over from other donors' samples. The CDR3 here is CASSFSRQMNTEAFF. Here the CDR3 DNA reads TGTGCCAGCAGCTTCTCCCGACAGATGAACACTGAAGCTTTCTTT.